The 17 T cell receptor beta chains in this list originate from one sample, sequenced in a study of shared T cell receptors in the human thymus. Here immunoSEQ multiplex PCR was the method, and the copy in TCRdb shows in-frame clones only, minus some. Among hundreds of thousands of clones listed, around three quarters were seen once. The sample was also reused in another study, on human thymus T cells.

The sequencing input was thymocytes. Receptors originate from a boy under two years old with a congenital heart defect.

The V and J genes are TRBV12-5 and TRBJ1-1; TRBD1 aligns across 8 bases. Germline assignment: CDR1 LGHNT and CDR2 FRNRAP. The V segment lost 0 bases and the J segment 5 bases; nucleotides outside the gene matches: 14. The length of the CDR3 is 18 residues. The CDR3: CASGLVGGQGQGETEAFF. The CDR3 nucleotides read TGTGCTAGTGGTTTGGTAGGTGGGCAAGGACAGGGTGAAACTGAAGCTTTCTTT.

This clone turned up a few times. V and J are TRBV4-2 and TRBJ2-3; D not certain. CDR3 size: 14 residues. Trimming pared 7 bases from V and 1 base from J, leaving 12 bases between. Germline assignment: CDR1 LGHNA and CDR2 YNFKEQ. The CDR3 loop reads CASKPPSGTDTQYF. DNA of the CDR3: TGTGCCAGCAAACCGCCGAGTGGCACAGATACGCAGTATTTT.

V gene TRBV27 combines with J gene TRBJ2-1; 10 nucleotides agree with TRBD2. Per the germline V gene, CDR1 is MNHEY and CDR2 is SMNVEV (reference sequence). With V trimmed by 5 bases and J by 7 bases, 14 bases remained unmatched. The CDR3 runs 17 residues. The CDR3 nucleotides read TGTGCCAGCAGTGACCCGGGACTAGCGACTTTCTGGAATGAGCAGTTCTTC. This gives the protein CASSDPGLATFWNEQFF.

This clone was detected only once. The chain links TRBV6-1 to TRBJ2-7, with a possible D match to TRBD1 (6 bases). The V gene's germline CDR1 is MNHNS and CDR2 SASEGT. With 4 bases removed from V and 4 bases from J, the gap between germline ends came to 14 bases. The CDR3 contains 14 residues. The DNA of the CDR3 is TGTGCCAGCAGTGCAGGGGAGATGATATACGAGCAGTACTTC. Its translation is CASSAGEMIYEQYF.

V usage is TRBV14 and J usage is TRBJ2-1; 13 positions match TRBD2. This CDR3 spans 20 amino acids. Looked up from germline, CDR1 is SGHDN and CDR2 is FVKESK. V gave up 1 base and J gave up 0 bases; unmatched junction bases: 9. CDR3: CASSQGSGTSGASSYNEQFF. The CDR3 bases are TGTGCCAGCAGCCAAGGCAGCGGGACTAGCGGGGCTAGCTCCTACAATGAGCAGTTCTTC.

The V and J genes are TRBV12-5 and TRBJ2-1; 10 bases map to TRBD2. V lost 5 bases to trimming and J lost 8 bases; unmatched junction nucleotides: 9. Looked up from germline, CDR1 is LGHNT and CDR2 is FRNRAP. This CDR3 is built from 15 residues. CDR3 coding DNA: TGTGCTAGTGGTCCCCAAGCGGGAGGGCCAGATGAGCAGTTCTTC. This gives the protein CASGPQAGGPDEQFF.

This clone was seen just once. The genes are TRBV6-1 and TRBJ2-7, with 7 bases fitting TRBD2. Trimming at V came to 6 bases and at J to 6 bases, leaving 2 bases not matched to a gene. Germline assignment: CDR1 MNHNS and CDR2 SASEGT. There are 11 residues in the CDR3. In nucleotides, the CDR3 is TGTGCCAGCAGCTGGGGGGGCGAGCAGTACTTC. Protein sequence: CASSWGGEQYF.

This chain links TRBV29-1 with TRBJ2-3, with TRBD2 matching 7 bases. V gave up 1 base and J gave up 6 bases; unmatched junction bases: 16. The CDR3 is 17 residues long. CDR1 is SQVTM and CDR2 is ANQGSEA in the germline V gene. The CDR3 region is CSVEVYTWGRAYDTQYF. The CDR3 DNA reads TGCAGCGTTGAAGTGTATACTTGGGGGAGGGCCTATGATACGCAGTATTTT.

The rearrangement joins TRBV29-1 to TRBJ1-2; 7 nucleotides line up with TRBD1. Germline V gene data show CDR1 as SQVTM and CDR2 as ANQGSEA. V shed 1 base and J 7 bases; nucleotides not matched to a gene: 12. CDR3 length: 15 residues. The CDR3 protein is CSVEVPYGQAVGYTF. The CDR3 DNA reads TGCAGCGTTGAAGTCCCATATGGACAGGCGGTTGGCTACACCTTC.

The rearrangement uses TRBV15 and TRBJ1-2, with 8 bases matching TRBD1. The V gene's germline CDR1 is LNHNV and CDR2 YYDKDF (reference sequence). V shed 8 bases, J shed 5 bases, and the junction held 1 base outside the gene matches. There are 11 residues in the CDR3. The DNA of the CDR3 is TGTGCCACCCGACAGGGGTATGGCTACACCTTC. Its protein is CATRQGYGYTF. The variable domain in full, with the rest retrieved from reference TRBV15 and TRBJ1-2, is DAMVIQNPRYQVTQFGKPVTLSCSQTLNHNVMYWYQQKSSQAPKLLFHYYDKDFNNEADTPDNFQSRRPNTSFCFLDIRSPGLGDTAMYLCATRQGYGYTFGSGTRLTVV.

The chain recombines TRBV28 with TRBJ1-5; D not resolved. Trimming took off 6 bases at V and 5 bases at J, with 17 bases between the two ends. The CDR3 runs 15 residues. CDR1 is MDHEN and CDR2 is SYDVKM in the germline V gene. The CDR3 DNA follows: TGTGCCAGCAGCCGGCCGAGGGCGCAAGATCAGCCCCAGCATTTT. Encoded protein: CASSRPRAQDQPQHF. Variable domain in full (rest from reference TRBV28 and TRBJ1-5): DVKVTQSSRYLVKRTGEKVFLECVQDMDHENMFWYRQDPGLGLRLIYFSYDVKMKEKGDIPEGYSVSREKKERFSLILESASTNQTSMYLCASSRPRAQDQPQHFGDGTRLSIL.

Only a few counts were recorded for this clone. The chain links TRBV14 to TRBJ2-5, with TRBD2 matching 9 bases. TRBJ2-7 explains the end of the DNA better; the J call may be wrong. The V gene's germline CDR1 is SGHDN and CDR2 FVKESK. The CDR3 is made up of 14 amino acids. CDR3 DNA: TGTGCCAGCAGCCAAGAAGAGCGGGGGGACGAGCAGTACTTC. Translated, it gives CASSQEERGDEQYF.

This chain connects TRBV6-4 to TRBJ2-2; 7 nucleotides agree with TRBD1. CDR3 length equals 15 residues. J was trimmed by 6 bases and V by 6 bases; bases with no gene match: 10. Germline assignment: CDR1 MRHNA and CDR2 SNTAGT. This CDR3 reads CASSQTGVASGELFF. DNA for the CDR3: TGTGCCAGCAGCCAAACAGGGGTGGCTTCCGGGGAGCTGTTTTTT.

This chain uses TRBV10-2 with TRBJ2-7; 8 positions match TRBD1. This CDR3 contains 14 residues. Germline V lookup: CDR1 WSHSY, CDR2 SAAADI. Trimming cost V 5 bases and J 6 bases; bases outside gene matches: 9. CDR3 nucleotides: TGCGCCAGCAGTACACCGGGACAGGTCTGCGAGCAGTACTTC. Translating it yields CASSTPGQVCEQYF.

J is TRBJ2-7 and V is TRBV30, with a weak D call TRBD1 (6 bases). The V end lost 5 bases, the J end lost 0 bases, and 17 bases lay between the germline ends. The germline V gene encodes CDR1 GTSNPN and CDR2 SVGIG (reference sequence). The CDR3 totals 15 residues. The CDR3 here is CAWQKGHPGSYEQYF. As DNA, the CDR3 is TGTGCCTGGCAGAAGGGACACCCGGGCTCCTACGAGCAGTACTTC.

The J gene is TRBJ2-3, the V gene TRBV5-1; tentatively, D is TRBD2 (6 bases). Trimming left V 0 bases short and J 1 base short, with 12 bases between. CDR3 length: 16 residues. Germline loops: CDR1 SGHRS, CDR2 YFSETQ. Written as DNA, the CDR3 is TGCGCCAGCAGCTTGGATCTTGCTAGCGGCACAGATACGCAGTATTTT. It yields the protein CASSLDLASGTDTQYF. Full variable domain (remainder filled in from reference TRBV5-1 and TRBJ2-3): KAGVTQTPRYLIKTRGQQVTLSCSPISGHRSVSWYQQTPGQGLQFLFEYFSETQRNKGNFPGRFSGRQFSNSRSEMNVSTLELGDSALYLCASSLDLASGTDTQYFGPGTRLTVL.

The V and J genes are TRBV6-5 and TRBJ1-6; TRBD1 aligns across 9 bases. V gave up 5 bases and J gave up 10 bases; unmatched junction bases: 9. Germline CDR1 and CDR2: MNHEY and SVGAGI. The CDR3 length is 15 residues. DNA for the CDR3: TGTGCCAGCAGTACCCGGGACAGGGTTGACTCACCCCTCCACTTT. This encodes CASSTRDRVDSPLHF.